The 3 T cell receptor beta chains reported below all come from one sample, sequenced in a study of blood T cell repertoires in COVID-19. Some clones are missing from TCRdb's copy, which holds only in-frame ones; the method was immunoSEQ multiplex PCR. The data show some 190,000 clones, over 75% seen once. The sample comprised peripheral blood. The receptors stem from a woman in her fifties or sixties with acute or convalescent COVID-19.

The gene calls are TRBV28 and TRBJ1-2; D remains ambiguous. The length of the CDR3 is 14 residues. Germline CDR1 MDHEN, CDR2 SYDVKM. V lost 2 bases and J 0 bases, leaving 7 bases between the germline ends. The CDR3: CASSLTRSNYGYTF. The CDR3 nucleotides read TGTGCCAGCAGTTTAACAAGATCTAACTATGGCTACACCTTC.

The rearrangement links TRBV11-3 to TRBJ2-3; 13 bases line up with TRBD2. The ends lost 1 base at V and 3 bases at J; junction bases unmatched: 4. Germline loops: CDR1 SGHNT, CDR2 YENEEA. This CDR3 region has 17 residues. The CDR3 coding sequence is TGTGCCAGCAGCTTAGGGGGGACTAGCGGGAAAACAGATACGCAGTATTTT. Protein product: CASSLGGTSGKTDTQYF.

The J gene is TRBJ2-1, the V gene TRBV11-3; 9 bases map to TRBD2. The V and J ends lost 5 bases and 5 bases, in that order; junction bases with no gene match: 10. CDR3 size: 16 residues. Germline-derived CDR1 and CDR2 are SGHNT and YENEEA. The CDR3 bases are TGTGCCAGCAGCCCTAGCGGGGCCTTGTGGAACAATGAGCAGTTCTTC. This sequence encodes CASSPSGALWNNEQFF.